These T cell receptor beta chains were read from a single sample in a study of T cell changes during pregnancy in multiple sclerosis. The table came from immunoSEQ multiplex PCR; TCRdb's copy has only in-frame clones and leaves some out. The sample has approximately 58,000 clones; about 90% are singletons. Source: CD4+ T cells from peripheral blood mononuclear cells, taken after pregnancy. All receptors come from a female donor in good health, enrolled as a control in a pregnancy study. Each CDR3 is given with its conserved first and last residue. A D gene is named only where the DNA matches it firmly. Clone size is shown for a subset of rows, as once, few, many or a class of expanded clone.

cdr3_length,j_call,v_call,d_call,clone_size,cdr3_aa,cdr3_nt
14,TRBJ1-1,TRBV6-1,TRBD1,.,CASLNRGGNTEAFF,TGTGCCAGCTTAAACAGGGGGGGGAACACTGAAGCTTTCTTT
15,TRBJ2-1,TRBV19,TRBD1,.,CASSLGQGARGEQFF,TGTGCCAGTAGTCTCGGGCAGGGGGCGCGGGGTGAGCAGTTCTTC
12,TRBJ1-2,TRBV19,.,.,CASSMSNYGYTF,TGTGCCAGTAGCATGAGCAACTATGGCTACACCTTC
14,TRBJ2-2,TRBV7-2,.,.,CASSRSAGTGELFF,TGTGCCAGCAGTCGATCGGCGGGGACCGGGGAGCTGTTTTTT
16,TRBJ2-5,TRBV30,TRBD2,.,CAWGGALAGGRETQYF,TGTGCCTGGGGGGGTGCTCTAGCGGGGGGCAGGGAGACCCAGTACTTC
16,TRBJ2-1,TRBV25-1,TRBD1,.,CASRSTGTEIYNEQFF,TGTGCCAGCAGGTCGACCGGGACAGAGATTTACAATGAGCAGTTCTTC
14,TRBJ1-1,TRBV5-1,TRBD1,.,CASSLQGAQTEAFF,TGCGCCAGCAGCTTACAGGGGGCGCAGACTGAAGCTTTCTTT
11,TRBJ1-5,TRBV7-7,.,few,CATNNNQPQHF,TGTGCTACAAATAACAATCAGCCCCAGCATTTT
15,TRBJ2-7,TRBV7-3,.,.,CASSLSGQASHEQYF,TGTGCCAGCAGCTTATCCGGACAAGCTTCGCATGAGCAGTACTTC
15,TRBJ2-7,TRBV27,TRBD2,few,CASSPWEGVRNEQYF,TGTGCCAGCAGCCCCTGGGAGGGCGTGAGGAACGAGCAGTACTTC
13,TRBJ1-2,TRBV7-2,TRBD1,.,CASSPDRGRHWAF,TGTGCCAGCAGTCCGGACAGGGGTCGCCATTGGGCCTTC
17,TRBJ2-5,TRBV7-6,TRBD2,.,CASSIGTSGGKRETQYF,TGTGCCAGCAGCATAGGGACTAGCGGGGGGAAGCGTGAGACCCAGTACTTC
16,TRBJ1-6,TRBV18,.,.,CASSLRTRGPNSPLHF,TGTGCCAGCTCACTACGAACGCGGGGCCCAAATTCACCCCTCCACTTT
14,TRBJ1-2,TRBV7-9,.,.,CASSLVAVNYGYTF,TGTGCCAGCAGCTTAGTTGCAGTTAACTATGGCTACACCTTC
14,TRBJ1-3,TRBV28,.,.,CASSSPSSGNTIYF,TGTGCCAGCAGCTCCCCCAGCTCTGGAAACACCATATATTTT
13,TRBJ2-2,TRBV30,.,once,CAWSGYGTGELFF,TGTGCCTGGTCGGGGTACGGCACCGGGGAGCTGTTTTTT
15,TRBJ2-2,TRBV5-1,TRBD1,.,CASSPTGDNTGELFF,TGCGCCAGCAGTCCGACAGGGGATAACACCGGGGAGCTGTTTTTT
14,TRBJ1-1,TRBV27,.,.,CASSLSHSNPEAFF,TGTGCCAGCAGTTTATCCCACAGTAACCCTGAAGCTTTCTTT
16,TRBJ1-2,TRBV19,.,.,CASSIQRPGPNYGYTF,TGTGCCAGTAGTATACAGCGTCCAGGGCCCAACTATGGCTACACCTTC
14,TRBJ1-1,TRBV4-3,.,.,CASSQLNRNTEAFF,TGCGCCAGCAGCCAACTAAACAGGAACACTGAAGCTTTCTTT
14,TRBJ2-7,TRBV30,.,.,CAWTGHSPSYEQYF,TGTGCCTGGACGGGACATTCACCCTCCTACGAGCAGTACTTC
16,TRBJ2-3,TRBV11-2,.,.,CASSLTGSPSTDTQYF,TGTGCCAGCAGCCTGACAGGCAGCCCTAGCACAGATACGCAGTATTTT
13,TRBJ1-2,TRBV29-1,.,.,CSVSQGGNYGHTF,TGCAGCGTCTCGCAGGGCGGGAACTATGGCCACACCTTC
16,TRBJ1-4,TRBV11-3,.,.,CASSPREGRANEKLFF,TGTGCCAGCAGCCCCAGGGAGGGGCGAGCTAATGAAAAACTGTTTTTT
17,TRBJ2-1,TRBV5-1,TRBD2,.,CASRLAGGLDLYNEQFF,TGCGCCAGCAGACTAGCGGGGGGCTTAGATTTATACAATGAGCAGTTCTTC
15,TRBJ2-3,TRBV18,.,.,CASSPRDKIADTQYF,TGTGCCAGCTCACCACGAGACAAGATTGCAGATACGCAGTATTTT
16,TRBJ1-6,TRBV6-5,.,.,CASSYSIQGGRSPLHF,TGTGCCAGCAGTTACTCGATCCAGGGAGGGCGTTCACCCCTCCACTTT